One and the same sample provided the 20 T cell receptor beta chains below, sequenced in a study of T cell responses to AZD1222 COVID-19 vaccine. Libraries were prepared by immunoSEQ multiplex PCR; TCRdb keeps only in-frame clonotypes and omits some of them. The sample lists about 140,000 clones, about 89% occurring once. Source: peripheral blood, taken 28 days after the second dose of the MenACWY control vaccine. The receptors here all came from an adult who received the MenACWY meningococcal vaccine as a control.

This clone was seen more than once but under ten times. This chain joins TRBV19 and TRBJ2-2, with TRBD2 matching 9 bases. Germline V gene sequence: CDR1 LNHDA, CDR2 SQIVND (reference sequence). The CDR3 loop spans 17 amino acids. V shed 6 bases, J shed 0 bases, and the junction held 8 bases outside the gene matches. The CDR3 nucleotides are TGTGCCAGTAGCCCGGGACTAGCCAAAACGAACACCGGGGAGCTGTTTTTT. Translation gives CASSPGLAKTNTGELFF.

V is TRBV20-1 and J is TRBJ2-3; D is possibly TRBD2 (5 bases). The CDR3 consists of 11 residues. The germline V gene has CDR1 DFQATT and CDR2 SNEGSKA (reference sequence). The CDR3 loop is CAPGSTDTQYF. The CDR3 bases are TGCGCCCCGGGAAGCACAGATACGCAGTATTTT.

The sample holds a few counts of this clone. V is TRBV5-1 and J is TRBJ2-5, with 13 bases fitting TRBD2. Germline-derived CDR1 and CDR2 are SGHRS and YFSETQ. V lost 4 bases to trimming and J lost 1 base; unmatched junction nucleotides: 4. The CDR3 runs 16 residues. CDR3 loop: CASSIRLAGGQETQYF. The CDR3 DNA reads TGCGCCAGCAGCATAAGACTAGCGGGGGGCCAAGAGACCCAGTACTTC.

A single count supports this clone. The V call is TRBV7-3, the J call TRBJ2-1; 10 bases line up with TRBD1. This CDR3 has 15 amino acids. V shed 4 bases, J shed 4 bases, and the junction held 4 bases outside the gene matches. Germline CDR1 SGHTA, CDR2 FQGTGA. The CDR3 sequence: CASSSGQGGYNEQFF. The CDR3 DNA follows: TGTGCCAGCAGCTCAGGACAGGGGGGGTACAATGAGCAGTTCTTC. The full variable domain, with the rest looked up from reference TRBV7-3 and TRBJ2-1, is GAGVSQTPSNKVTEKGKYVELRCDPISGHTALYWYRQSLGQGPEFLIYFQGTGAADDSGLPNDRFFAVRPEGSVSTLKIQRTERGDSAVYLCASSSGQGGYNEQFFGPGTRLTVL.

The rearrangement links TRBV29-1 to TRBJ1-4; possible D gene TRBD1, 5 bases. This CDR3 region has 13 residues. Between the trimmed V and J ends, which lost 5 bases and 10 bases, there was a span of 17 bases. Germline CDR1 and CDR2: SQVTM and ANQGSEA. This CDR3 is CSVLGVQGGKLFF. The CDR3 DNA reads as TGCAGCGTTCTGGGGGTGCAGGGTGGAAAACTGTTTTTT. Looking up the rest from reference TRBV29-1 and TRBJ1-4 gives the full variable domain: SAVISQKPSRDICQRGTSLTIQCQVDSQVTMMFWYRQQPGQSLTLIATANQGSEATYESGFVIDKFPISRPNLTFSTLTVSNMSPEDSSIYLCSVLGVQGGKLFFGSGTQLSVL.

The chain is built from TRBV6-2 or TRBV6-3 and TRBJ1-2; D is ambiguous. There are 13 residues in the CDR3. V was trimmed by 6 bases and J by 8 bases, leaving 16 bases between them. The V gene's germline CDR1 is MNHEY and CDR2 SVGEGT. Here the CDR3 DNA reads TGTGCCAGCAGGCCTACGTCCGGTTTGGGCTACACCTTC. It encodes CASRPTSGLGYTF.

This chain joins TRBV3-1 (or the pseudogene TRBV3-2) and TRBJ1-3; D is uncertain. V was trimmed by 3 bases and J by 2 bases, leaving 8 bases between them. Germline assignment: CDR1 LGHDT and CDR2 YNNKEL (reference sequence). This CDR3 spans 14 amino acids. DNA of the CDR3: TGTGCCAGCAGCCACCTAGCAGCTGGAAACACCATATATTTT. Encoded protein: CASSHLAAGNTIYF.

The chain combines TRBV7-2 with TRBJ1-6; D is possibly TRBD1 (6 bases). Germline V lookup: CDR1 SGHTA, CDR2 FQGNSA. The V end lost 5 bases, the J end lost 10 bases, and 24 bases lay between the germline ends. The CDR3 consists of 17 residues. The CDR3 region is CASSQLNQGLGRSPLHF. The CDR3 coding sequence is TGTGCCAGCAGCCAATTAAACCAGGGGTTAGGGCGCTCACCCCTCCACTTT.

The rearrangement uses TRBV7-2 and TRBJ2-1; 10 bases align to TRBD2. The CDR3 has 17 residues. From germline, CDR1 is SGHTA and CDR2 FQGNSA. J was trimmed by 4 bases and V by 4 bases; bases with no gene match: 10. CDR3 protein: CASSSTNPSGGYNEQFF. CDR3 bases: TGTGCCAGCAGCTCTACGAATCCTAGCGGGGGATACAATGAGCAGTTCTTC.

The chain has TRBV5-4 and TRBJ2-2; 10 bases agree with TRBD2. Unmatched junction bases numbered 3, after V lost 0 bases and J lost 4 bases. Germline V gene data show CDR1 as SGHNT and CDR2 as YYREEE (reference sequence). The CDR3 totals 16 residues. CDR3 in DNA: TGTGCCAGCAGCTTGGGGATAGCGGGGGGCACCGGGGAGCTGTTTTTT. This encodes CASSLGIAGGTGELFF.

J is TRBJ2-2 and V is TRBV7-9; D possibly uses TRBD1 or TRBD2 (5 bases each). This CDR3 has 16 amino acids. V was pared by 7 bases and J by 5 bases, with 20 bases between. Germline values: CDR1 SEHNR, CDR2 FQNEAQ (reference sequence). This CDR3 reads CASTLTGRVGTGELFF. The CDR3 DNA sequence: TGTGCCAGCACCCTAACGGGGCGGGTCGGGACCGGGGAGCTGTTTTTT.

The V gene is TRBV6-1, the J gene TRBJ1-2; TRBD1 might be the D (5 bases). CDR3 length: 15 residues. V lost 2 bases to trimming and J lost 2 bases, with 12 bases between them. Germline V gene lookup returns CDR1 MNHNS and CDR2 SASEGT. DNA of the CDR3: TGTGCCAGCAGTGAATCACAAAGGACAAACTATGGCTACACCTTC. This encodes CASSESQRTNYGYTF.

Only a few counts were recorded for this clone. This CDR3 is CASSPHGEKNYGYTF. The CDR3 region has the DNA TGTGCCAGCAGCCCCCATGGGGAGAAGAACTATGGCTACACCTTC. The rearrangement uses TRBV9 and TRBJ1-2; D gene ambiguous. V shed 4 bases and J shed 2 bases, with 15 bases lying between them. CDR3 size: 15 residues. Germline CDR1 SGDLS, CDR2 YYNGEE.

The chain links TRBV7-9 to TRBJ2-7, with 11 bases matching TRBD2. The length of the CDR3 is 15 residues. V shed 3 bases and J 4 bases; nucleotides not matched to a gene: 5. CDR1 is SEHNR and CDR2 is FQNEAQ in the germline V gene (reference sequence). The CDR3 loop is CASSFSTSGSYEQYF. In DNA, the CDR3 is TGTGCCAGCAGCTTTTCCACTAGCGGGAGTTACGAGCAGTACTTC.

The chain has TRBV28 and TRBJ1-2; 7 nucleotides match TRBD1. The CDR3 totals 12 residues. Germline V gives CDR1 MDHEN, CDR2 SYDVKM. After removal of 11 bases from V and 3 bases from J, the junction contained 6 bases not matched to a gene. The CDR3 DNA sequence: TGTGCCGGACACAGGGGTGACTATGGCTACACCTTC. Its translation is CAGHRGDYGYTF.

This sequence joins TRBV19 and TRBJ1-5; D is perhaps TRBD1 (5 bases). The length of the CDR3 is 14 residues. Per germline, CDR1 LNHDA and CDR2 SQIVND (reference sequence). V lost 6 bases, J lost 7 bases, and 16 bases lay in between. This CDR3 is CASSPTANTQPQHF. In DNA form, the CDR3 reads TGTGCCAGTAGCCCGACAGCGAACACGCAGCCCCAGCATTTT. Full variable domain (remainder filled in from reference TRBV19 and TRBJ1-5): DGGITQSPKYLFRKEGQNVTLSCEQNLNHDAMYWYRQDPGQGLRLIYYSQIVNDFQKGDIAEGYSVSREKKESFPLTVTSAQKNPTAFYLCASSPTANTQPQHFGDGTRLSIL.

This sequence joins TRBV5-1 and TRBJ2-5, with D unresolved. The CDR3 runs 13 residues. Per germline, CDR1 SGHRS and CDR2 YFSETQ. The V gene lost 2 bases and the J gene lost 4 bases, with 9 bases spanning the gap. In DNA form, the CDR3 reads TGCGCCAGCAGCTTAGATTGGGGAGAGACCCAGTACTTC. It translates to CASSLDWGETQYF.

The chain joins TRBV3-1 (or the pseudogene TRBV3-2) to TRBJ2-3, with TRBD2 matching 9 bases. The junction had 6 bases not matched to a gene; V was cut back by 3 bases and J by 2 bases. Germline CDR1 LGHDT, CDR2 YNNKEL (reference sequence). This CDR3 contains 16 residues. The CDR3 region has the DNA TGTGCCAGCAGCCACAGAAAGCGGGGGGCCACAGATACGCAGTATTTT. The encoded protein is CASSHRKRGATDTQYF.

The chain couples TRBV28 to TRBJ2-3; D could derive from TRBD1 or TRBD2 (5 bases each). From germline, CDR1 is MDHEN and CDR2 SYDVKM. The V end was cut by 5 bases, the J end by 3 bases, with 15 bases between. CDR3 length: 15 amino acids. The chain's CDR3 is CASSQSGGWTDTQYF. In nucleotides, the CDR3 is TGTGCCAGCAGTCAGAGTGGGGGATGGACAGATACGCAGTATTTT.

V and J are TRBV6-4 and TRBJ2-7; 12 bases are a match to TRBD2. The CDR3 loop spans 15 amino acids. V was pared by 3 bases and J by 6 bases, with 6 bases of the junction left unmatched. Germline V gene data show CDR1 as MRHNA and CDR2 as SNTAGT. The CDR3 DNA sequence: TGTGCCAGCAGTGAACGACTAGCGGGAGTCGGCGAGCAGTACTTC. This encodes CASSERLAGVGEQYF.